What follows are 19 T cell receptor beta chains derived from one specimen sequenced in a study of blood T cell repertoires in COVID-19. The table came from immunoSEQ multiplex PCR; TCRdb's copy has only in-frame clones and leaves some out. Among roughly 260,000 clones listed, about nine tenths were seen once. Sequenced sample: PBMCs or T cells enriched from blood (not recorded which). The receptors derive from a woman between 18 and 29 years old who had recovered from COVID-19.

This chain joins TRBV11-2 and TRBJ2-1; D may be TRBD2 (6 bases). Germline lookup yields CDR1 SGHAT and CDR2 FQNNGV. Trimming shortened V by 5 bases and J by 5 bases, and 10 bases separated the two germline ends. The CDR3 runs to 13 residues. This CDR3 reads CASSPAGNNEQFF. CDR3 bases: TGTGCCAGCAGCCCGGCGGGGAACAATGAGCAGTTCTTC.

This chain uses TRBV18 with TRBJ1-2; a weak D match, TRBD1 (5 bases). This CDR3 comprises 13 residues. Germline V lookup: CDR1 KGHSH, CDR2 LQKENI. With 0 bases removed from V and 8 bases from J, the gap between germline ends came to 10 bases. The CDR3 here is CASSPPGTGGYTF. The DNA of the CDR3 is TGTGCCAGCTCACCACCCGGAACAGGCGGCTACACCTTC.

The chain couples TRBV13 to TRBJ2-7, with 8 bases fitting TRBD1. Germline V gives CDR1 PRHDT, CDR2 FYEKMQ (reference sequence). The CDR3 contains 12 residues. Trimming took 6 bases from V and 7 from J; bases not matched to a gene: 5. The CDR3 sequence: CASSRQGWEQYF. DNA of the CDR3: TGTGCCAGCAGTCGACAGGGGTGGGAGCAGTACTTC.

CDR3 loop: CASSEGTVATIYF. Written as DNA, the CDR3 is TGTGCCAGCAGCGAGGGGACAGTTGCGACCATATATTTT. The gene calls are TRBV9 and TRBJ1-3; TRBD1 matches 7 bases. CDR1 is SGDLS and CDR2 is YYNGEE in the germline V gene. V dropped 3 bases and J dropped 10; count of bases not matched to a gene: 7. The CDR3 is made up of 13 amino acids. The variable domain in full, completed from reference TRBV9 and TRBJ1-3, reads DSGVTQTPKHLITATGQRVTLRCSPRSGDLSVYWYQQSLDQGLQFLIQYYNGEERAKGNILERFSAQQFPDLHSELNLSSLELGDSALYFCASSEGTVATIYFGEGSWLTVV.

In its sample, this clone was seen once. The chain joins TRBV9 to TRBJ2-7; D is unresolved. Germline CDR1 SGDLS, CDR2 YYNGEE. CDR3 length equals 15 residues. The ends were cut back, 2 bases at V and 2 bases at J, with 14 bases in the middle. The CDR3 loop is CASSVEARGTYEQYF. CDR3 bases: TGTGCCAGCAGCGTCGAAGCTAGAGGAACCTACGAGCAGTACTTC.

CDR3: CASSVAGTKETQYF. For the CDR3, the DNA is TGTGCCAGCAGCGTGGCCGGGACAAAGGAGACCCAGTACTTC. This chain links TRBV9 with TRBJ2-5; D perhaps matches TRBD1 (6 bases). CDR1 SGDLS and CDR2 YYNGEE come from the germline V gene. V was trimmed by 2 bases and J by 5 bases, leaving 13 bases between them. The CDR3 totals 14 residues. Using reference TRBV9 and TRBJ2-5 for the parts outside the CDR3, the full variable domain is DSGVTQTPKHLITATGQRVTLRCSPRSGDLSVYWYQQSLDQGLQFLIQYYNGEERAKGNILERFSAQQFPDLHSELNLSSLELGDSALYFCASSVAGTKETQYFGPGTRLLVL.

The CDR3 loop reads CASSLEGGGTIYF. The CDR3 bases are TGCGCCAGCAGCTTGGAAGGAGGCGGCACCATATATTTT. The chain links TRBV5-1 to TRBJ1-3; D not resolved. Trimming pared 0 bases from V and 9 bases from J, leaving 10 bases between. This CDR3 is 13 amino acids long. From germline, CDR1 is SGHRS and CDR2 YFSETQ.

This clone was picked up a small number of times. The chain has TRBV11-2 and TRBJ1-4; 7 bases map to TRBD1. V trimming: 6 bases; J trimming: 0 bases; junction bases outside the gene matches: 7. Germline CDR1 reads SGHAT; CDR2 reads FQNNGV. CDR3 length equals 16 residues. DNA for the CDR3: TGTGCCAGCAGGCACTACAGGGGCTCAACTAATGAAAAACTGTTTTTT. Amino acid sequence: CASRHYRGSTNEKLFF.

For the CDR3, the DNA is TGTGCCAGTATCCCCTCCGGGACAACCGGCGGCTACACCTTC. Translated: CASIPSGTTGGYTF. J is TRBJ1-2 and V is TRBV19; possibly TRBD1 for D (6 bases). V was pared by 7 bases and J by 8 bases, with 20 bases between. This CDR3 has 14 amino acids. Germline V gives CDR1 LNHDA, CDR2 SQIVND (reference sequence).

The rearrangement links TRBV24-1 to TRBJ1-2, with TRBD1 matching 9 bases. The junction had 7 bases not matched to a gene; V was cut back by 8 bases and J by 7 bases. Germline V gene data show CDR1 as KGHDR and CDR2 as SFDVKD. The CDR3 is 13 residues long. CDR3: CATKKDRGGGYTF. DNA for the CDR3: TGTGCCACCAAAAAGGACAGGGGTGGTGGCTACACCTTC.

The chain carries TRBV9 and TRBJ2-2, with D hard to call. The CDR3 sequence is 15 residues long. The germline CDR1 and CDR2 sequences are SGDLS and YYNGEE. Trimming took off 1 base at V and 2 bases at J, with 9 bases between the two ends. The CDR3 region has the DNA TGTGCCAGCAGCGTACGATTCAGTAACACCGGGGAGCTGTTTTTT. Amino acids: CASSVRFSNTGELFF.

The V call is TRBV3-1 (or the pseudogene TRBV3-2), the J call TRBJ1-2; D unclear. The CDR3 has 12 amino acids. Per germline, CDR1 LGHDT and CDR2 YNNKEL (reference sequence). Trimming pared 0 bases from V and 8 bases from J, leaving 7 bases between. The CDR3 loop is CASSQDREGYTF. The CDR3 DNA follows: TGTGCCAGCAGCCAAGATCGGGAGGGCTACACCTTC.

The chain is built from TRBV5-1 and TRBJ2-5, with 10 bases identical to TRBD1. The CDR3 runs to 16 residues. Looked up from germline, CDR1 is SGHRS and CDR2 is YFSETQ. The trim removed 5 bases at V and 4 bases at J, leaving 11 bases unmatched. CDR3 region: CASSWRQGAGRETQYF. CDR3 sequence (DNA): TGCGCCAGCAGTTGGAGACAGGGGGCCGGGAGAGAGACCCAGTACTTC.

CDR3 bases: TGTGCCAGTAGCCTAGGGGTACCCGGCTACACCTTC. Encoded protein: CASSLGVPGYTF. This chain connects TRBV19 to TRBJ1-2; a weak D match, TRBD1 (5 bases). CDR3 length equals 12 residues. Trimming took 6 bases from V and 8 from J, leaving 13 bases between them. The V gene's germline CDR1 is LNHDA and CDR2 SQIVND (reference sequence).

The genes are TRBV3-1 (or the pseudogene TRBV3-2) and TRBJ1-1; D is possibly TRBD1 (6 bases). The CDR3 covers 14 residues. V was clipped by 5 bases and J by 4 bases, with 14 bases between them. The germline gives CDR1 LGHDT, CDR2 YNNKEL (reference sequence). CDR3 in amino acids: CASSIQGGATEAFF. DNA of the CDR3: TGTGCCAGCAGCATTCAAGGGGGTGCCACTGAAGCTTTCTTT.

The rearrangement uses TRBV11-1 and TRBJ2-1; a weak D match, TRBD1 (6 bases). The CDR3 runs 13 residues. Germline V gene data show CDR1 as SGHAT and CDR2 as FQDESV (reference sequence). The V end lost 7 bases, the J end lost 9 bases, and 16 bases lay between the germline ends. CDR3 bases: TGTGCCAGCACGCGCGCAGGGGCTGGTGAGCAGTTCTTC. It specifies CASTRAGAGEQFF.

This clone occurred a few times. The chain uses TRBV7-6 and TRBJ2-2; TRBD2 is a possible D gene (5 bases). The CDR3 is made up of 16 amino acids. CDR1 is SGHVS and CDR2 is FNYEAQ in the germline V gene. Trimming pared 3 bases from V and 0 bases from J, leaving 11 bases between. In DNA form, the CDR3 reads TGTGCCAGCAGCTTCGAGGGCCACGCGAACACCGGGGAGCTGTTTTTT. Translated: CASSFEGHANTGELFF.

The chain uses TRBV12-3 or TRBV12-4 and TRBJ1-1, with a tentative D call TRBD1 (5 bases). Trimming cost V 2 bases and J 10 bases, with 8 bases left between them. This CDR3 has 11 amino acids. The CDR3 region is CASSLRGGAFF. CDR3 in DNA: TGTGCCAGCAGTTTACGGGGGGGAGCTTTCTTT.

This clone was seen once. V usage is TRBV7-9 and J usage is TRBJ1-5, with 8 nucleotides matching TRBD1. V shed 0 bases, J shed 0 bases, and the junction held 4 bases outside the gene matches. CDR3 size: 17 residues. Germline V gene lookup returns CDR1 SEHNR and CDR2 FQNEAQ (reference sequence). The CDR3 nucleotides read TGTGCCAGCAGCTTAGCCCGGACAGGGTTTAGCAATCAGCCCCAGCATTTT. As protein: CASSLARTGFSNQPQHF.